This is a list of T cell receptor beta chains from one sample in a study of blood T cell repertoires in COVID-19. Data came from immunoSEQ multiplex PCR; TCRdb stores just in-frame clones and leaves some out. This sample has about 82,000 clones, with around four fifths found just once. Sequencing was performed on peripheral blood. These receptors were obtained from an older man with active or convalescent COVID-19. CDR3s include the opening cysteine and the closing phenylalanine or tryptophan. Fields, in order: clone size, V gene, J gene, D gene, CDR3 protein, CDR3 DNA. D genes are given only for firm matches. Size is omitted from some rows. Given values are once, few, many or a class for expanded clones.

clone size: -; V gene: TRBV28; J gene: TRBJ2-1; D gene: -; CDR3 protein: CASSITRNEQFF; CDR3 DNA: TGTGCCAGCAGTATCACTCGAAATGAGCAGTTCTTC
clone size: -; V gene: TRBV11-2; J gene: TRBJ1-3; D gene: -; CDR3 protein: CASSTGYGNTIYF; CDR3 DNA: TGTGCCAGCAGTACAGGGTACGGAAACACCATATATTTT
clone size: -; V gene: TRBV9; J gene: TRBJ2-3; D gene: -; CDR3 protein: CASSVVSSRGSTDTQYF; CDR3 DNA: TGTGCCAGCAGCGTAGTCAGTAGCCGGGGGAGCACAGATACGCAGTATTTT
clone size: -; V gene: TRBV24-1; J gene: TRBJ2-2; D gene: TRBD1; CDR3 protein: CATEGQGNTGELFF; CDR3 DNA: TGTGCCACCGAGGGACAGGGGAACACCGGGGAGCTGTTTTTT
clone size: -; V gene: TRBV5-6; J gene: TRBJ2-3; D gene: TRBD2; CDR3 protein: CASRLGLAGGQGTDTQYF; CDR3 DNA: TGTGCCAGCAGGCTGGGACTAGCGGGAGGGCAGGGCACAGATACGCAGTATTTT
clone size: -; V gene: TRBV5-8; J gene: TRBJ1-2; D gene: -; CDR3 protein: CASSLSGYDYGYTF; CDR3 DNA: TGTGCCAGCAGCTTATCGGGGTACGACTATGGCTACACCTTC
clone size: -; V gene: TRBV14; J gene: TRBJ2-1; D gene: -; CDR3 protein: CASSQQGLNEQFF; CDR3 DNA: TGTGCCAGCAGCCAACAGGGACTCAATGAGCAGTTCTTC
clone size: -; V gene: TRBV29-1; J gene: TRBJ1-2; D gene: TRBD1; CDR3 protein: CSARQGNYGYTF; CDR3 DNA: TGCAGCGCGCGACAGGGAAACTATGGCTACACCTTC
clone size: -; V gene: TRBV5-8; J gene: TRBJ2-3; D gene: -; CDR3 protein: CASSLAIAPDTQYF; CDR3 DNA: TGTGCCAGCAGCTTGGCTATAGCCCCGGATACGCAGTATTTT
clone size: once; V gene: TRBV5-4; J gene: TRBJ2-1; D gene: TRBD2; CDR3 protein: CASSGGTSGGSSYNEQFF; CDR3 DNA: TGTGCCAGCAGCGGCGGGACTAGCGGGGGGAGCTCCTACAATGAGCAGTTCTTC
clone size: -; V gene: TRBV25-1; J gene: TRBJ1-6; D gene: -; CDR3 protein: CASSGGFGYNSPLHF; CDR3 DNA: TGTGCCAGCAGTGGGGGCTTTGGATATAATTCACCCCTCCACTTT
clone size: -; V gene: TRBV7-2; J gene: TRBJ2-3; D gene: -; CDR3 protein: CASSLGRGRTDTQYF; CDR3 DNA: TGTGCCAGCAGCTTAGGGAGGGGTCGCACAGATACGCAGTATTTT
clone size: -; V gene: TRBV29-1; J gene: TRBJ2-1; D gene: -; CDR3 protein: CSVQTKAGNEQFF; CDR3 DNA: TGCAGCGTACAGACAAAGGCGGGGAATGAGCAGTTCTTC
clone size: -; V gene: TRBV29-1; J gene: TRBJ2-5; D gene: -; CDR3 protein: CSASTGQETQYF; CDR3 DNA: TGCAGCGCCTCAACAGGGCAAGAGACCCAGTACTTC
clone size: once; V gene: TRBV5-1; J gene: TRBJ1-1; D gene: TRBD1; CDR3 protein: CASSSGQAGTEAFF; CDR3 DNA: TGCGCCAGCAGCTCGGGACAGGCGGGCACTGAAGCTTTCTTT
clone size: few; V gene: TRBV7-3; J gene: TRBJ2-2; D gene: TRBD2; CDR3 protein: CASGRGLATGELFF; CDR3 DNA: TGTGCCAGCGGCCGGGGACTAGCGACCGGGGAGCTGTTTTTT
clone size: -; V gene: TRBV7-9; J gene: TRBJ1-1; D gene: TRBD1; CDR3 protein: CASSRPGGTEAFF; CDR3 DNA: TGTGCCAGCAGCCGACCAGGGGGCACTGAAGCTTTCTTT
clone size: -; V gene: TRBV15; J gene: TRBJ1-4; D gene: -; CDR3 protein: CATSRDLATNEKLFF; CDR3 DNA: TGTGCCACCAGCAGAGATCTAGCAACTAATGAAAAACTGTTTTTT
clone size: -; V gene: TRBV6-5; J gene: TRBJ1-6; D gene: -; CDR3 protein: CASKRQENSPLHF; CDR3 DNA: TGTGCCAGCAAACGACAGGAAAATTCACCCCTCCACTTT
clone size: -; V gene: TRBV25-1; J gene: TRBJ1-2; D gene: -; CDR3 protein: CASSKGGRDGYTF; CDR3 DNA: TGTGCCAGCAGTAAAGGAGGGCGGGATGGCTACACCTTC
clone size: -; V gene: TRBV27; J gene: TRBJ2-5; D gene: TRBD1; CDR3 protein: CASSSGQVQETQYF; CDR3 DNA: TGTGCCAGCAGTTCCGGACAGGTTCAAGAGACCCAGTACTTC
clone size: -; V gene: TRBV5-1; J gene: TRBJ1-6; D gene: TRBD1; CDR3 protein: CASTWGRGLDSPLHF; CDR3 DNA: TGCGCCAGCACCTGGGGCAGGGGGTTGGATTCACCCCTCCACTTT
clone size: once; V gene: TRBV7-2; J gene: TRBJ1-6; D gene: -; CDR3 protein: CASSTTGTYNSPLHF; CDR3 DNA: TGTGCCAGCAGCACGACAGGCACCTATAATTCACCCCTCCACTTT
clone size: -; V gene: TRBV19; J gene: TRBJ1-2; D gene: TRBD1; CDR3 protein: CASNERTGGANYGYTF; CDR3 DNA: TGTGCCAGTAACGAAAGGACAGGGGGGGCTAACTATGGCTACACCTTC
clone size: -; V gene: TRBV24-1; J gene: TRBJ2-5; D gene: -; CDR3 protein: CATSDGGASQETQYF; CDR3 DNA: TGTGCCACCAGTGATGGCGGGGCATCTCAAGAGACCCAGTACTTC
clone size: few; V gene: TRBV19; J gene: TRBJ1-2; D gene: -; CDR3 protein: CASSPQAGGYTF; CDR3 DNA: TGTGCCAGTAGTCCCCAGGCGGGGGGCTACACCTTC
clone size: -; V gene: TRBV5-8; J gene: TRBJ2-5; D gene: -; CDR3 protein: CASSARRAPETQYF; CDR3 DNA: TGTGCCAGCAGCGCCCGGAGAGCCCCGGAGACCCAGTACTTC
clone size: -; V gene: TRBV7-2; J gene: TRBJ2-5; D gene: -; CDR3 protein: CASSLDGVAGQWETQYF; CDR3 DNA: TGTGCCAGCAGCTTAGACGGCGTGGCGGGGCAATGGGAGACCCAGTACTTC
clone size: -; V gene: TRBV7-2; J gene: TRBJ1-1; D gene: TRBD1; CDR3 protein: CASSLGQGDPEAFF; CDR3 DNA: TGTGCCAGCAGCTTAGGCCAGGGGGACCCTGAAGCTTTCTTT